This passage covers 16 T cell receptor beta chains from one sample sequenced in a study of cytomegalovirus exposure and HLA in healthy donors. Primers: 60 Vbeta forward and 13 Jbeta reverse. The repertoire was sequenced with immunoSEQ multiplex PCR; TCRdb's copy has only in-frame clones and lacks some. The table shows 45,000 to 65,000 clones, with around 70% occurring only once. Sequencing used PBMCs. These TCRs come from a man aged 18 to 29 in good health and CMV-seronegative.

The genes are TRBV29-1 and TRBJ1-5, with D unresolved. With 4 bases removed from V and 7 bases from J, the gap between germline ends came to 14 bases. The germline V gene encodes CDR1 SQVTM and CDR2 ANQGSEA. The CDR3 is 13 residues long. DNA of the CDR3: TGCAGCGTTGTTCTCGGAGCGGGACAGCCCCAGCATTTT. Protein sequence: CSVVLGAGQPQHF.

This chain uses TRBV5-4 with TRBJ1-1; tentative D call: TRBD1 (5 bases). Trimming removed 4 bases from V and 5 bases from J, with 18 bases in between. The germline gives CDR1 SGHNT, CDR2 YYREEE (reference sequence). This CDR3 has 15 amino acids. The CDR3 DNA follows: TGTGCCAGCAGCCCGGTCCTAGGGGATCGGACTGAAGCTTTCTTT. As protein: CASSPVLGDRTEAFF.

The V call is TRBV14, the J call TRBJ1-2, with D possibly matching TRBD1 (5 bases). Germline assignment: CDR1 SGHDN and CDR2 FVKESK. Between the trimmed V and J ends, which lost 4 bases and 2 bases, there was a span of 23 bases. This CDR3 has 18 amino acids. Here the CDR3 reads CASSRRGGAVGRNYGYTF. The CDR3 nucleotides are TGTGCCAGCAGCCGCAGAGGTGGGGCCGTCGGCCGGAACTATGGCTACACCTTC.

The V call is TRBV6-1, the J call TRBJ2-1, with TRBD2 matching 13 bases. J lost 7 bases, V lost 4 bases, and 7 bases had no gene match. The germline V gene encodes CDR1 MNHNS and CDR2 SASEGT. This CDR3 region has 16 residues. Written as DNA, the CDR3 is TGTGCCAGCAGTGCACGAGGGACTAGCGGGATAAATGAGCAGTTCTTC. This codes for CASSARGTSGINEQFF.

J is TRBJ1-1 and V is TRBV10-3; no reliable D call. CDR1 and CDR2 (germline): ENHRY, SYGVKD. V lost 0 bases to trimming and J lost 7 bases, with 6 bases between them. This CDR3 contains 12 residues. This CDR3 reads CAISESEGEAFF. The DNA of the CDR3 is TGTGCCATCAGTGAGTCGGAGGGTGAAGCTTTCTTT.

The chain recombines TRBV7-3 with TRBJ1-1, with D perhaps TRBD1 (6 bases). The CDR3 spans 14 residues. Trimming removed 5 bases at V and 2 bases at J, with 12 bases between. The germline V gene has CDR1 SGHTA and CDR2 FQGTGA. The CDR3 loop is CASSPQGFNTEAFF. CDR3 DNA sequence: TGTGCCAGCAGCCCACAGGGTTTTAACACTGAAGCTTTCTTT.

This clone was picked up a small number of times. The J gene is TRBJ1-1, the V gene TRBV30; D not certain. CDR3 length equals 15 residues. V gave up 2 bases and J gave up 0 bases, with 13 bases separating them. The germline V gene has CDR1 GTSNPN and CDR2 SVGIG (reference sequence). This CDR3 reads CAWSTGERMNTEAFF. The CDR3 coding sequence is TGTGCCTGGAGTACCGGGGAGCGGATGAACACTGAAGCTTTCTTT.

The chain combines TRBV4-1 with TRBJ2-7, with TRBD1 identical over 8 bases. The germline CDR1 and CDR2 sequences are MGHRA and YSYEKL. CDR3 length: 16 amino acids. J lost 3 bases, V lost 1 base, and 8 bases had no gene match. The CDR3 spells CASSQAETGAYYEQYF. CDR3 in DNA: TGCGCCAGCAGCCAAGCAGAGACAGGGGCTTACTACGAGCAGTACTTC.

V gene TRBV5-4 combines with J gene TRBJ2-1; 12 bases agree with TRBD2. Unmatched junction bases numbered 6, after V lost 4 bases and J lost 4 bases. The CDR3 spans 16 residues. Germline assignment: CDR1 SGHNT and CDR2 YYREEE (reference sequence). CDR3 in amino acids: CASSTELAGGYNEQFF. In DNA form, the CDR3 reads TGTGCCAGCAGCACTGAACTAGCGGGAGGTTACAATGAGCAGTTCTTC.

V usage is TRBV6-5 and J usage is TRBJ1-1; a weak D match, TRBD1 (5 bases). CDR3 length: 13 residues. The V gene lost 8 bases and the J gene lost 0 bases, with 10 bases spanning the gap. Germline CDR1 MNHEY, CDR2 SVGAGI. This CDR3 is CASSRGLNTEAFF. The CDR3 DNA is TGTGCCAGCTCTAGGGGCTTGAACACTGAAGCTTTCTTT.

The CDR3 coding sequence is TGTGCCAGCAGTTACACCCCGTCAGTGAACACTGAAGCTTTCTTT. Its protein product is CASSYTPSVNTEAFF. The chain employs TRBV6-5 and TRBJ1-1; D unresolved. The V gene lost 2 bases and the J gene lost 0 bases, with 10 bases spanning the gap. CDR1 is MNHEY and CDR2 is SVGAGI in the germline V gene. The CDR3 consists of 15 residues.

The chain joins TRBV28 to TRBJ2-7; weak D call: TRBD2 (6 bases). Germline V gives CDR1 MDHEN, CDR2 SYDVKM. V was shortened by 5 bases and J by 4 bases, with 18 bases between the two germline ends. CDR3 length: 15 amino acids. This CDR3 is CASSPSRTNRYEQYF. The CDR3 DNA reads TGTGCCAGCAGTCCCTCCCGGACTAACCGTTACGAGCAGTACTTC.

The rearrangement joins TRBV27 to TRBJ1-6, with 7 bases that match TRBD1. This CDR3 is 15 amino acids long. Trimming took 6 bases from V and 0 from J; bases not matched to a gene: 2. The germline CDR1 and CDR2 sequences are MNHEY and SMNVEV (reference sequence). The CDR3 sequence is CASRGDSSYNSPLHF. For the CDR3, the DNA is TGTGCCAGCAGGGGGGACAGCTCCTATAATTCACCCCTCCACTTT.

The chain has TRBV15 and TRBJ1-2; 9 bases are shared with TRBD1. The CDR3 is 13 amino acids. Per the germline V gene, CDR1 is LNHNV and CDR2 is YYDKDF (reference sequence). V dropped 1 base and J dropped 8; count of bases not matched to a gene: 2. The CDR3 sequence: CATSRGTGDGYTF. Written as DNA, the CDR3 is TGTGCCACCAGCAGAGGGACAGGGGACGGCTACACCTTC.

The CDR3 is CASSPSLIQLGTQYF. The CDR3, as DNA: TGTGCCAGCAGCCCCTCTCTAATCCAGCTAGGGACCCAGTACTTC. This chain links TRBV14 with TRBJ2-5; D unclear. V was cut by 4 bases and J by 7 bases, with 19 bases left in between. The CDR3 sequence is 15 residues long. The germline V gene encodes CDR1 SGHDN and CDR2 FVKESK. Variable domain in full (rest from reference TRBV14 and TRBJ2-5): EAGVTQFPSHSVIEKGQTVTLRCDPISGHDNLYWYRRVMGKEIKFLLHFVKESKQDESGMPNNRFLAERTGGTYSTLKVQPAELEDSGVYFCASSPSLIQLGTQYFGPGTRLLVL.

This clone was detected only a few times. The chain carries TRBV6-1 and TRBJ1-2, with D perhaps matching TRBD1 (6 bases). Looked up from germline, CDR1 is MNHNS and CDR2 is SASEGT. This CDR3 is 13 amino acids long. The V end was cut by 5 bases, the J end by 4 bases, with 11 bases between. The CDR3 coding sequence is TGTGCCAGCAGTACCGGACAGAGCTATGGCTACACCTTC. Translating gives CASSTGQSYGYTF.